These 5 T cell receptor beta chains were sequenced from one sample in a study of radiation and T cells in renal cell carcinoma. Using immunoSEQ multiplex PCR, the repertoire was profiled, and TCRdb retains in-frame clones only, with some absent. The profile shows roughly 82,000 clones, nearly 90% of them singletons. Time point denoted: blood 4 weeks post-SBRT, at nephrectomy. The treatment was: 15 Gy SBRT to primary tumor, nephrectomy 4 weeks later. The sample in question was blood, obtained from a patient whose treatment included radiotherapy and nephrectomy. The receptors shown here come from a woman in her seventies with renal cell carcinoma.

The V gene is TRBV5-4, the J gene TRBJ1-3; a weak D match, TRBD1 (6 bases). Germline V gene sequence: CDR1 SGHNT, CDR2 YYREEE (reference sequence). The CDR3 has 16 residues. V lost 4 bases to trimming and J lost 2 bases, with 16 bases between them. The CDR3 sequence is CASSLEGRGPGNTIYF. CDR3 bases: TGTGCCAGCAGCCTGGAGGGGCGGGGGCCTGGAAACACCATATATTTT.

This chain connects TRBV19 to TRBJ2-5; 10 bases map to TRBD2. Germline loops: CDR1 LNHDA, CDR2 SQIVND (reference sequence). The junction had 3 bases not matched to a gene; V was cut back by 6 bases and J by 5 bases. CDR3 length equals 13 residues. In DNA, the CDR3 is TGTGCCAGTAGCTTTAGCGGGGGGGAGACCCAGTACTTC. This encodes CASSFSGGETQYF.

This chain connects TRBV5-1 to TRBJ2-1; D tentatively fits TRBD1 or TRBD2 (6 bases each). The CDR3 sequence is 15 residues long. The germline CDR1 and CDR2 sequences are SGHRS and YFSETQ. The V end lost 5 bases, the J end lost 9 bases, and 21 bases lay between the germline ends. The CDR3 DNA reads as TGCGCCAGCAGTTCGGGGGATCGGGGGCCGGGTGAGCAGTTCTTC. Translation: CASSSGDRGPGEQFF.

This chain joins TRBV10-2 and TRBJ1-1; D gene unclear. Trimming removed 6 bases at V and 0 bases at J, with 5 bases between. The CDR3 has 12 residues. Per germline, CDR1 WSHSY and CDR2 SAAADI. CDR3 nucleotide sequence: TGCGCCAGCAGGGATATGAACACTGAAGCTTTCTTT. It specifies CASRDMNTEAFF.

This rearrangement joins TRBV5-5 to TRBJ2-1; the match to TRBD1 covers 10 bases. In germline, CDR1 is SGHKS, CDR2 YYEKEE (reference sequence). V was clipped by 2 bases and J by 8 bases; unmatched bases: 10. The CDR3 loop spans 16 amino acids. The CDR3 here is CASSFLGTGDFDEQFF. CDR3 DNA: TGTGCCAGCAGCTTCTTAGGGACAGGGGATTTCGATGAGCAGTTCTTC.